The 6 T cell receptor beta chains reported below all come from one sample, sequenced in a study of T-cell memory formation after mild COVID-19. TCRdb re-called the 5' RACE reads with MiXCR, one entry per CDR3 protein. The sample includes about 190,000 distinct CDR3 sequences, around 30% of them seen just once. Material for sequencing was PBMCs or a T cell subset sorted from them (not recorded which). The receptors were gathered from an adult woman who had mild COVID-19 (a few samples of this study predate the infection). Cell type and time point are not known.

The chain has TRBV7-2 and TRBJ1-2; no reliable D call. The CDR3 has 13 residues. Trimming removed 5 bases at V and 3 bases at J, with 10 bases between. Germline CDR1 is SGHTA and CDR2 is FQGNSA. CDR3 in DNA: TGTGCCAGCAGCCCCAGTATGGACTATGGCTACACCTTC. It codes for CASSPSMDYGYTF. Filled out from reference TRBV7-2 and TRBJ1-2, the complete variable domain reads GAGVSQSPSNKVTEKGKDVELRCDPISGHTALYWYRQSLGQGLEFLIYFQGNSAPDKSGLPSDRFSAERTGGSVSTLTIQRTQQEDSAVYLCASSPSMDYGYTFGSGTRLTVV.

The CDR3 DNA follows: TGTGCCAGCTCCAGGTATCTTGGAAACACCATATATTTT. Protein sequence: CASSRYLGNTIYF. The chain links TRBV2 to TRBJ1-3; D gene unclear. CDR1 and CDR2 (germline): SNHLY, FYNNEI. Trimming shortened V by 8 bases and J by 3 bases, and 11 bases separated the two germline ends. This CDR3 has 13 amino acids. Together with reference TRBV2 and TRBJ1-3, the CDR3 gives the full variable domain: EPEVTQTPSHQVTQMGQEVILRCVPISNHLYFYWYRQILGQKVEFLVSFYNNEISEKSEIFDDQFSVERPDGSNFTLKIRSTKLEDSAMYFCASSRYLGNTIYFGEGSWLTVV.

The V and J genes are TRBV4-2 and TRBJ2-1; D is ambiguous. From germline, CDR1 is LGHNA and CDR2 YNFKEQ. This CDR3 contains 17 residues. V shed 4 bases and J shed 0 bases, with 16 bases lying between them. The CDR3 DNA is TGTGCCAGCAGCCGCAACGCAGGCAGCTACTCCTACAATGAGCAGTTCTTC. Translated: CASSRNAGSYSYNEQFF.

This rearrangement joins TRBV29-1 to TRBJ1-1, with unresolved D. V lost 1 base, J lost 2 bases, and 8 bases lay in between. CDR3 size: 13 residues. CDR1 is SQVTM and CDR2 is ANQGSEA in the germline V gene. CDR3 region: CSVEGWGNTEAFF. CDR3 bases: TGCAGCGTTGAAGGATGGGGTAACACTGAAGCTTTCTTT.

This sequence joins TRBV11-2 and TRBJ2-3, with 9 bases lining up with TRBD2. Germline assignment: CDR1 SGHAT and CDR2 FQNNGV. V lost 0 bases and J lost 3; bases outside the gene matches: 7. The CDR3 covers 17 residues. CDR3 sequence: CASSLDVTSGWTDTQYF. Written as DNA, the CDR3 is TGTGCCAGCAGCTTAGATGTAACTAGCGGGTGGACAGATACGCAGTATTTT.

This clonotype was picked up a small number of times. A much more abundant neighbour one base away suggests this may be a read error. CDR3 sequence: CASSLDYNEQFF. The CDR3 DNA reads TGTGCCAGCAGCTTAGACTACAATGAGCAGTTCTTC. The V call is TRBV7-2, the J call TRBJ2-1; D is undetermined. The V gene lost 1 base and the J gene lost 3 bases, with 1 base spanning the gap. The CDR3 covers 12 residues. Per germline, CDR1 SGHTA and CDR2 FQGNSA.